This paragraph covers one TCR beta chain sequence. The antigen remains unidentified. These data belong to a study of cytomegalovirus exposure and HLA in healthy donors. Findings and caveats of the study: Reportedly, TCR beta sequences accurately predicted HLA-A and HLA-B alleles in most subjects. CMV serostatus was the only recorded immune exposure for donors.

The CDR3 covers 17 residues. Trimming left V 1 base short and J 0 bases short, with 14 bases between. Germline values: CDR1 LGHNA, CDR2 YNFKEQ. The PCR ran on 60 Vbeta and 13 Jbeta primers. Clones were sequenced by immunoSEQ multiplex PCR, and TCRdb holds only the in-frame ones, with some missing. Of roughly 170,000 clones in the sample, about 80% are singletons; the top ten hold 4.8%. This sequence originates from a man aged 18 to 29 in good health and CMV-seronegative. Sequencing was done on a sample of PBMCs. The chain recombines TRBV4-2 with TRBJ2-3; D is unclear. The CDR3 DNA is TGTGCCAGCAGCCAAGTGGGTACAGTAACTAGCACAGATACGCAGTATTTT. Its protein is CASSQVGTVTSTDTQYF.